This T cell receptor beta chain was sequenced in a study of blood T cell repertoires in COVID-19. Study-wide context: Sites in the United States, Italy and Spain provided acute and convalescent COVID-19 samples. The analysed material was cDNA or gDNA that came from T cells, B-cell-depleted T cells, or PBMCs.

This CDR3 is built from 14 residues. Per germline, CDR1 SGHNT and CDR2 YYREEE (reference sequence). V was cut by 1 base and J by 4 bases, with 11 bases left in between. This clone was recorded a few times. Methods used by the authors: By means of reference gene primer amplification, nucleated cell counts were estimated. Generated by immunoSEQ multiplex PCR, the TCRdb table keeps only in-frame clones and is missing some. The V and J calls and the clone size are those of that table, but D and trimming were determined from the DNA. The sample lists some 110,000 clones, roughly nine tenths seen once, with 3.5% to 5.5% in the top ten.

The V call is TRBV5-4, the J call TRBJ1-2; maybe TRBD1 (6 bases). The receptor was derived from a man in his forties or fifties with acute or convalescent COVID-19. The sample taken for sequencing was peripheral blood. CDR3 sequence reads: CASSLIIRGYGYTF. For the CDR3, the DNA is TGTGCCAGCAGCTTGATCATCAGGGGCTATGGCTACACCTTC.